This T cell receptor (beta chain) was captured in a study of T cells after yellow fever vaccination. Study in general: The authors prepared low-cell-number fractions using SMART-Seq v4 Ultra Low Input. Findings and caveats of the study: After the booster, around 95% of CD4 and more than 75% of CD8 primary-response clones were re-detected.

MiXCR, run by TCRdb on the 5' RACE reads, gives a single entry per CDR3 protein. The table shows a few hundred thousand distinct CDR3 sequences, with approximately 6% occurring only once. Only a few counts were recorded for this clonotype. The antigen remains unidentified. The origin of this receptor is a man between 25 and 39 years old who received the YFV17D yellow fever vaccine. The sequences come from PBMCs, collected 5 days after the yellow fever booster vaccination.

Here the CDR3 reads CASSLSGGFQETQYF. Here the CDR3 DNA reads TGTGCCAGCAGTTTATCGGGAGGGTTCCAAGAGACCCAGTACTTC. The chain links TRBV27 to TRBJ2-5; 7 bases map to TRBD2. The germline V gene encodes CDR1 MNHEY and CDR2 SMNVEV (reference sequence). The ends lost 0 bases at V and 1 base at J; junction bases unmatched: 2. CDR3 length equals 15 residues.